One and the same sample provided the 10 T cell receptor beta chains below, sequenced in a study of early T cells in non-severe SARS-CoV-2 infection. TCRdb processed the 5' RACE reads anew with MiXCR; each CDR3 protein has one entry. The table lists 25,000 to 35,000 distinct CDR3 sequences, under 4% of them singletons. The sequencing input was whole blood. The receptor source for this set is an adult who was a healthcare worker with PCR-confirmed SARS-CoV-2 infection or an uninfected control (not recorded which).

This clonotype was detected ten times or more. This chain uses TRBV7-9 with TRBJ2-1, with D possibly TRBD1 on 6 matching bases. V lost 5 bases to trimming and J lost 3 bases, with 17 bases between them. This CDR3 is built from 16 residues. Germline V lookup: CDR1 SEHNR, CDR2 FQNEAQ (reference sequence). Here the CDR3 DNA reads TGTGCCAGCAGCCGCCCTCCCCGGGACAACTACAATGAGCAGTTCTTC. It yields the protein CASSRPPRDNYNEQFF.

This clonotype was recorded many times. The CDR3 reads CASSLDGRLAKNIQYF. CDR3 coding DNA: TGCGCCAGCAGCTTGGACGGGCGACTAGCCAAAAACATTCAGTACTTC. This rearrangement joins TRBV5-1 to TRBJ2-4; no clear D gene. Germline V gene sequence: CDR1 SGHRS, CDR2 YFSETQ. CDR3 length: 16 amino acids. V lost 0 bases and J 0 bases, leaving 10 bases between the germline ends.

This chain joins TRBV2 and TRBJ2-4, with 9 positions matching TRBD2. Germline CDR1 reads SNHLY; CDR2 reads FYNNEI. V shed 1 base and J 6 bases; nucleotides not matched to a gene: 7. This CDR3 spans 16 amino acids. This CDR3 is CASSEGQAGGGNIQYF. The CDR3 DNA reads as TGTGCCAGCAGTGAAGGACAGGCGGGAGGGGGAAACATTCAGTACTTC.

This clonotype has ten or more counts. The chain employs TRBV27 and TRBJ1-5; TRBD1 aligns across 7 bases. Unmatched junction bases numbered 8, after V lost 5 bases and J lost 4 bases. The CDR3 loop spans 15 amino acids. Per germline, CDR1 MNHEY and CDR2 SMNVEV (reference sequence). DNA of the CDR3: TGTGCCAGCAGTCTGACTCCGGGACAGAATCAGCCCCAGCATTTT. It encodes CASSLTPGQNQPQHF.

Points on this clonotype: Given a much more abundant clone one base away, this may be a read error. J is TRBJ1-2 and V is TRBV25-1; D gene ambiguous. The CDR3 runs to 12 residues. In germline, CDR1 is MGHDK, CDR2 SYGVNS. The CDR3 bases are TGTGCCAGCAGTTCGTCCTTCTATGGCAACACCTTC. It specifies CASSSSFYGNTF.

Only a few counts were recorded for this clonotype. The chain combines TRBV7-6 with TRBJ2-7; 7 bases line up with TRBD1. The germline V gene has CDR1 SGHVS and CDR2 FNYEAQ. The junction had 6 bases not matched to a gene; V was cut back by 1 base and J by 0 bases. This CDR3 contains 16 residues. The CDR3 sequence: CASSLVPTGNSYEQYF. In nucleotides, the CDR3 is TGTGCCAGCAGCTTAGTGCCGACAGGGAACTCCTACGAGCAGTACTTC.

In its sample, this clonotype was seen many times. The V call is TRBV27, the J call TRBJ2-1; the match to TRBD1 covers 9 bases. Losses at the gene ends were 5 bases for V and 1 base for J; bases not matched to a gene: 9. Germline V gives CDR1 MNHEY, CDR2 SMNVEV (reference sequence). CDR3 length: 17 residues. The CDR3 sequence: CASSPKTGTGSYNEQFF. CDR3 DNA: TGTGCCAGCAGTCCTAAGACCGGGACAGGGTCCTACAATGAGCAGTTCTTC.

The sample holds many counts of this clonotype. The V gene is TRBV29-1, the J gene TRBJ2-5; D gene ambiguous. V was clipped by 2 bases and J by 5 bases, with 3 bases between them. The CDR3 length is 10 residues. Germline CDR1 reads SQVTM; CDR2 reads ANQGSEA. This chain's CDR3 is CSVEPETQYF. CDR3 DNA sequence: TGCAGCGTTGAACCGGAGACCCAGTACTTC.

Many counts were recorded for this clonotype. The rearrangement links TRBV13 to TRBJ2-3, with 11 bases fitting TRBD2. With V trimmed by 4 bases and J by 1 base, 4 bases remained unmatched. Germline-derived CDR1 and CDR2 are PRHDT and FYEKMQ (reference sequence). This CDR3 contains 16 residues. The CDR3 DNA is TGTGCCAGCAGCTCCACGACTAGCGGGGGCACAGATACGCAGTATTTT. This encodes CASSSTTSGGTDTQYF.

A few counts support this clonotype. The gene calls are TRBV4-1 and TRBJ2-1; D call uncertain. CDR3 size: 17 residues. CDR1 is MGHRA and CDR2 is YSYEKL in the germline V gene. V gave up 0 bases and J gave up 0 bases, with 12 bases separating them. CDR3 bases: TGCGCCAGCAGCCAAGATTGGGCGGCCTTCTCCTACAATGAGCAGTTCTTC. Translation: CASSQDWAAFSYNEQFF.